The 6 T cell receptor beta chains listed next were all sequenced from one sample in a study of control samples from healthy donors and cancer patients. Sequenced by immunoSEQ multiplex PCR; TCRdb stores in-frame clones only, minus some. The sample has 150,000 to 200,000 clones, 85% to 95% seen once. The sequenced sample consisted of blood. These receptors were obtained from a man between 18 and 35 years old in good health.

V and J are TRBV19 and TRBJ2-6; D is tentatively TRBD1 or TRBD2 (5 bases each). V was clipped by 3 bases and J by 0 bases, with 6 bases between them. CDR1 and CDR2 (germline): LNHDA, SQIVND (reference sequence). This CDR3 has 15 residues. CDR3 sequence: CASSIGTSGANVLTF. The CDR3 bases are TGTGCCAGTAGTATCGGGACCTCTGGGGCCAACGTCCTGACTTTC.

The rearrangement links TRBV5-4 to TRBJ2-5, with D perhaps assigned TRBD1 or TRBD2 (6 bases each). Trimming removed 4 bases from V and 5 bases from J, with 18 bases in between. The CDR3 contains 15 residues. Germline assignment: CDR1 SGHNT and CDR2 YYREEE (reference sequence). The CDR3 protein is CASSRVAGAGETQYF. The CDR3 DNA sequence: TGTGCCAGCAGCAGGGTAGCAGGGGCGGGGGAGACCCAGTACTTC.

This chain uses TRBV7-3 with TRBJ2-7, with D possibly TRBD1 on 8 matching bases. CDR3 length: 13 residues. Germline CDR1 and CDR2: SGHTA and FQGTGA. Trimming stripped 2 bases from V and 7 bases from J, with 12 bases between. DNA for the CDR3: TGTGCCAGCAGCTTATACAGGGGGGGAGAGCAGTACTTC. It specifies CASSLYRGGEQYF.

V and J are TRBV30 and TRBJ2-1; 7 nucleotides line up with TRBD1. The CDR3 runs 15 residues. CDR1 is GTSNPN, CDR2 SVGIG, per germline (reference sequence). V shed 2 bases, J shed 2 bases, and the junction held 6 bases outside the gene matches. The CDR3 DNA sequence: TGTGCCTGGAGTTCACCCGGGACAGCCTACAATGAGCAGTTCTTC. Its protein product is CAWSSPGTAYNEQFF.

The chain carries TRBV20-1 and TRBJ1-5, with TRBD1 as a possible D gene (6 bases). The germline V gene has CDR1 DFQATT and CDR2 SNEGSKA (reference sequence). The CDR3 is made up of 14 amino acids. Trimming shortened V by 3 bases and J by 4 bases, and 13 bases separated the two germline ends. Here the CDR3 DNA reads TGCAGTGCTAGTGGGGGGGGCCGGAATCAGCCCCAGCATTTT. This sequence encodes CSASGGGRNQPQHF.

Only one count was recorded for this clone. The DNA of the CDR3 is TGTGCCAGCAGCCAAGATTTGGGGGGCCGAGAGACCCAGTACTTC. This sequence encodes CASSQDLGGRETQYF. The chain recombines TRBV4-2 with TRBJ2-5; D is possibly TRBD1 or TRBD2 (6 bases each). Trimming shortened V by 0 bases and J by 4 bases, and 12 bases separated the two germline ends. In germline, CDR1 is LGHNA, CDR2 YNFKEQ. The CDR3 consists of 15 residues.